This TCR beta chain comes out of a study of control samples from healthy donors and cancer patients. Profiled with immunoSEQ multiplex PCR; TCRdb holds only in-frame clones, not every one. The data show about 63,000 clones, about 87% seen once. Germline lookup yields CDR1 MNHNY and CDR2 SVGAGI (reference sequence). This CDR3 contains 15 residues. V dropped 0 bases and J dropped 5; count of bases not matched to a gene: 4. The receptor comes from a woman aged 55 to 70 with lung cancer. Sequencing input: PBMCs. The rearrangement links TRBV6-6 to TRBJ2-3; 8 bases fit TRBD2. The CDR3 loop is CASSYSSGEGDTQYF. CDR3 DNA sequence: TGTGCCAGCAGTTACTCTAGCGGGGAGGGAGATACGCAGTATTTT.